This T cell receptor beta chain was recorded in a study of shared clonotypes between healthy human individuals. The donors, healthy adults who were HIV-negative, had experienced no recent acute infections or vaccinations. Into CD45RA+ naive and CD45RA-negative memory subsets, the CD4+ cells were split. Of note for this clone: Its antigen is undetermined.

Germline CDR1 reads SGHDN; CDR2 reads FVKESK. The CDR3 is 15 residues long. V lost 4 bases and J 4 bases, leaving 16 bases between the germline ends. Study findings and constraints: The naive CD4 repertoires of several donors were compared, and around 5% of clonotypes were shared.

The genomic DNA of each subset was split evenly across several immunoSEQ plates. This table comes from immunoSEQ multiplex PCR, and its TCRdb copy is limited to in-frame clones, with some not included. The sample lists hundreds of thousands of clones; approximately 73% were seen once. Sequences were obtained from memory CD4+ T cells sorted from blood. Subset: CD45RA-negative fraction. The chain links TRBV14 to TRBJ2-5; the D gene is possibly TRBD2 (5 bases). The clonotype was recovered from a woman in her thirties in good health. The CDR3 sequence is CASSPKLSDRETQYF. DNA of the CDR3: TGTGCCAGCAGCCCCAAACTTAGCGATCGAGAGACCCAGTACTTC.